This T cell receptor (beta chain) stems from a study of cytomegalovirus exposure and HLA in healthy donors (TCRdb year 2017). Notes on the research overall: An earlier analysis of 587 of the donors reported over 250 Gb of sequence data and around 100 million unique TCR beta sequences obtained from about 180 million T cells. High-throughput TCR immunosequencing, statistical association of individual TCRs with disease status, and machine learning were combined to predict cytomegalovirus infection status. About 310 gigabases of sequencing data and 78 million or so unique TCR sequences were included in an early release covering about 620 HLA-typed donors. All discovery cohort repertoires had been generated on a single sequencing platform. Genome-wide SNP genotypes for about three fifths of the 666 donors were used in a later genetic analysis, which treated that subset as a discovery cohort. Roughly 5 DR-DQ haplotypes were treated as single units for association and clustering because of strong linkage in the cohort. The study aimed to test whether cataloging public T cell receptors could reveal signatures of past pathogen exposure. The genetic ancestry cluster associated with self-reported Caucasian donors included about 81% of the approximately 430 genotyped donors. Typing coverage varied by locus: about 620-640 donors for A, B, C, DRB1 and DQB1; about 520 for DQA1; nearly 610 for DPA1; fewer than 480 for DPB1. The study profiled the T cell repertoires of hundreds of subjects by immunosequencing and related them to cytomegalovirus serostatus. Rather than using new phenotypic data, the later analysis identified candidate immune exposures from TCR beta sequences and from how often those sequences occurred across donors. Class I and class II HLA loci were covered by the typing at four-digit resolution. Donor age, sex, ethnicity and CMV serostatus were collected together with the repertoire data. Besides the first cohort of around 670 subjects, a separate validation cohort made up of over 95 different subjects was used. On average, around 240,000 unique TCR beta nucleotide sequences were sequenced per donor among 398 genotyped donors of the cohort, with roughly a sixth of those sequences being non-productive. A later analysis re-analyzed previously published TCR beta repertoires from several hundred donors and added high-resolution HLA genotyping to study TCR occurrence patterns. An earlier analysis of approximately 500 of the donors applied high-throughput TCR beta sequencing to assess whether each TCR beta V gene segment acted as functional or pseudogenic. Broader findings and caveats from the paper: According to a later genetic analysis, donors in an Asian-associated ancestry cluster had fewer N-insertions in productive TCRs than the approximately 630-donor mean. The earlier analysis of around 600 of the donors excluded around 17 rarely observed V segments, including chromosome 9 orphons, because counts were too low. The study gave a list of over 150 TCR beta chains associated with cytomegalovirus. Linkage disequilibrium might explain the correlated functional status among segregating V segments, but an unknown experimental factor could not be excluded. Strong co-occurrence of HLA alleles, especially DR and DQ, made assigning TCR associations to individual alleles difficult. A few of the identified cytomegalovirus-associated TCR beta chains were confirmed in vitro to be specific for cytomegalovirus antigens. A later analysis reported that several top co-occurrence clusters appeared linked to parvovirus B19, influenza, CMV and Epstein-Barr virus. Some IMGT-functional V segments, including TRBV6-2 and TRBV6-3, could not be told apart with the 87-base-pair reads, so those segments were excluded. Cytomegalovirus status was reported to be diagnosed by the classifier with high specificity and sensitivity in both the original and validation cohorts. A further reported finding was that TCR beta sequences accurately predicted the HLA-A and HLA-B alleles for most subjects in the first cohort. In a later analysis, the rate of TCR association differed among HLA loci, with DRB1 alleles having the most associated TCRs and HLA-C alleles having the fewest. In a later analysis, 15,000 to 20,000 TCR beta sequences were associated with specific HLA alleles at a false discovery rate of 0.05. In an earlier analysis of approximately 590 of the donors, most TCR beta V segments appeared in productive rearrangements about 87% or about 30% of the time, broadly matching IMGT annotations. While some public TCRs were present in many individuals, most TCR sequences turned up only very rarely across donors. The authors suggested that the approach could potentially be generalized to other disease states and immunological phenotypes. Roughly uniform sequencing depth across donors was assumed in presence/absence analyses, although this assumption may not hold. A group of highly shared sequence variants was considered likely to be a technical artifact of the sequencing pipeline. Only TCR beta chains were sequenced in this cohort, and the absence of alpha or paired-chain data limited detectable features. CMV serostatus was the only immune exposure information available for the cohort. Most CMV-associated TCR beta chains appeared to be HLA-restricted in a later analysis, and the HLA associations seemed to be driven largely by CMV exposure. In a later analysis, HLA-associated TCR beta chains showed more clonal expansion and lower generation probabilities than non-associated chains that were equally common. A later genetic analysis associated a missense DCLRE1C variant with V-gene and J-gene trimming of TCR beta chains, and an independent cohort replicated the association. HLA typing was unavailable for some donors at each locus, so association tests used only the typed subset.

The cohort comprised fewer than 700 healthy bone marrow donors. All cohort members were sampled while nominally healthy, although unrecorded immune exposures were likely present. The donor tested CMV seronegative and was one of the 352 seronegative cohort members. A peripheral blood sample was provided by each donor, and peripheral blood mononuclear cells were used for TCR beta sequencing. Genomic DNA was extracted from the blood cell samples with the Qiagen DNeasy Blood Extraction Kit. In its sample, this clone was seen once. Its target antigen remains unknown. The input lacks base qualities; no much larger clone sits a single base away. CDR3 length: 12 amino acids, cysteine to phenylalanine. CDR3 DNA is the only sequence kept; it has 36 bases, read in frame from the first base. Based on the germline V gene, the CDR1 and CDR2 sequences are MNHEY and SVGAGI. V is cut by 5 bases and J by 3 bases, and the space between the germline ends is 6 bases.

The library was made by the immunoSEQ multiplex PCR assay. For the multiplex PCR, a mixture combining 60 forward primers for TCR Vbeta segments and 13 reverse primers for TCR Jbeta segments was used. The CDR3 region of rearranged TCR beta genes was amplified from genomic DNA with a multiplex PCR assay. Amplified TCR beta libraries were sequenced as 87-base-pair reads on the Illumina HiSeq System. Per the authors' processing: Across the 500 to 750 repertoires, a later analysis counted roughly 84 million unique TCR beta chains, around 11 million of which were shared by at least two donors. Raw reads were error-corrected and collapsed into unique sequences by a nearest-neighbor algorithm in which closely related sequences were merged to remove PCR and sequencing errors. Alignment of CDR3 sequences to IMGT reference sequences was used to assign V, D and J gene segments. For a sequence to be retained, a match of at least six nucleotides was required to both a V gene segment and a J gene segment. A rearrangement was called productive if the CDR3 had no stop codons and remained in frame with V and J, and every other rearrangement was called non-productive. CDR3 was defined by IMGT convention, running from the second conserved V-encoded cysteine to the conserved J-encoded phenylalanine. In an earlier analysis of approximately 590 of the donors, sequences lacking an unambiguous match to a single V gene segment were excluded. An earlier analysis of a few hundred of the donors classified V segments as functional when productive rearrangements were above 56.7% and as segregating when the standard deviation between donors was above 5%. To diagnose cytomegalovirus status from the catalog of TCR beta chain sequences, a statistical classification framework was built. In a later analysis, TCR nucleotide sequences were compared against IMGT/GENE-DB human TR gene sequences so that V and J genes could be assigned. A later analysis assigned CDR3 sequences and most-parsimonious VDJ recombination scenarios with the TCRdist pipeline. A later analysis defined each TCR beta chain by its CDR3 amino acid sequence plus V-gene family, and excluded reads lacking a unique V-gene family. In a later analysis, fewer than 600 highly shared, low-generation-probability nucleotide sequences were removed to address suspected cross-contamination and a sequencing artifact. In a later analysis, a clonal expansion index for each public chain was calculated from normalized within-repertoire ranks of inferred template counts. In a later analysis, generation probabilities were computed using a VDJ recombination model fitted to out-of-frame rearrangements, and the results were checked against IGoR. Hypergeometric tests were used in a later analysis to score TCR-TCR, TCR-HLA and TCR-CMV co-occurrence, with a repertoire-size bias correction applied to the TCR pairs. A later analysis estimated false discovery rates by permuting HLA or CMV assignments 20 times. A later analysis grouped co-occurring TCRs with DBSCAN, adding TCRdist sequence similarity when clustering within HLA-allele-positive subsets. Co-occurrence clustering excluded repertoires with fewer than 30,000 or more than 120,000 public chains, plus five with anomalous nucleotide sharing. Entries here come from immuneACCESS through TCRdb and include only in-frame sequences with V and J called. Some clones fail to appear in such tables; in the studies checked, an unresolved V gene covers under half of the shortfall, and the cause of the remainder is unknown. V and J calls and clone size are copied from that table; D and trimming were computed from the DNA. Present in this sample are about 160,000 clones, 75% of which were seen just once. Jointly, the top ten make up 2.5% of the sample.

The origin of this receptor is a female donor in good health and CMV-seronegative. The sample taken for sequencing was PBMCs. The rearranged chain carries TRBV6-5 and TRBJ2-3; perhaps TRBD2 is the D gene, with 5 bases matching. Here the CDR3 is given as CASSGGTDTQYF. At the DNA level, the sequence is TGTGCCAGCAGTGGAGGAACAGATACGCAGTATTTT.